A single sample is the source of the 22 T cell receptor beta chains below, sequenced in a study of T-cell memory formation after mild COVID-19. Each CDR3 protein gets one entry after TCRdb re-called the 5' RACE reads with MiXCR. The table includes 250,000 to 300,000 distinct CDR3 sequences, roughly 16% detected once. The sequenced sample consisted of PBMCs or a T cell subset sorted from them (not recorded which). All receptors come from a man younger than 30 who had mild COVID-19 (a few samples of this study predate the infection). Cell type and time point are not known.

The rearrangement uses TRBV4-1 and TRBJ2-5; D is unresolved. CDR3 length: 14 amino acids. Germline V gene data show CDR1 as MGHRA and CDR2 as YSYEKL. Trimming took off 0 bases at V and 1 base at J, with 6 bases between the two ends. As DNA, the CDR3 is TGCGCCAGCAGCCAAGAAAATTCCCAAGAGACCCAGTACTTC. Protein sequence: CASSQENSQETQYF.

The chain employs TRBV9 and TRBJ2-3; D is ambiguous. This CDR3 has 13 amino acids. Trimming pared 4 bases from V and 2 bases from J, leaving 8 bases between. In germline, CDR1 is SGDLS, CDR2 YYNGEE. CDR3 bases: TGTGCCAGCAGCATCGATCCCACAGATACGCAGTATTTT. Protein: CASSIDPTDTQYF.

The rearrangement uses TRBV12-3 or TRBV12-4 and TRBJ1-1, with a tentative D call TRBD1 (6 bases). The CDR3 is 17 residues long. Between the trimmed V and J ends, which lost 3 bases and 4 bases, there was a span of 21 bases. In DNA, the CDR3 is TGTGCCAGCAGTTTTAGAACAGGGTTGAGAGGGAGCACTGAAGCTTTCTTT. It is translated as CASSFRTGLRGSTEAFF.

V gene TRBV9 combines with J gene TRBJ1-1; no clear D. Trimming removed 3 bases from V and 8 bases from J, with 14 bases in between. The CDR3 loop spans 13 amino acids. Germline CDR1 reads SGDLS; CDR2 reads YYNGEE. The CDR3 here is CASSAPLTGEAFF. The CDR3 DNA sequence: TGTGCCAGCAGCGCTCCTTTGACCGGCGAAGCTTTCTTT.

A few counts support this clonotype. The gene calls are TRBV20-1 and TRBJ1-5; no reliable D call. This CDR3 is built from 15 residues. Trimming took 3 bases from V and 0 from J, leaving 12 bases between them. Germline-derived CDR1 and CDR2 are DFQATT and SNEGSKA (reference sequence). DNA for the CDR3: TGCAGTGCTAGGGGGAGGGATGGTAGCAATCAGCCCCAGCATTTT. As protein: CSARGRDGSNQPQHF.

This sequence joins TRBV6-1 and TRBJ1-5, with D uncertain. Trimming removed 1 base from V and 0 bases from J, with 16 bases in between. CDR1 is MNHNS, CDR2 SASEGT, per germline. The CDR3 length is 18 residues. The CDR3 DNA sequence: TGTGCCAGCAGTGAAGACCCTAGCGGGTCTTATAGCAATCAGCCCCAGCATTTT. Translated, it gives CASSEDPSGSYSNQPQHF.

This clonotype was picked up many times. The CDR3 is CASSLASQETQYF. CDR3 coding DNA: TGTGCCAGCAGTTTAGCCAGCCAAGAGACCCAGTACTTC. The chain has TRBV27 and TRBJ2-5; D call uncertain. Trimming removed 2 bases from V and 1 base from J, with 5 bases in between. The CDR3 is 13 amino acids. Germline values: CDR1 MNHEY, CDR2 SMNVEV (reference sequence).

The V gene is TRBV4-2, the J gene TRBJ2-5; 7 nucleotides agree with TRBD1. The CDR3 is 15 amino acids. CDR1 and CDR2 from the germline V gene are LGHNA and YNFKEQ. The V and J ends lost 1 base and 0 bases, in that order; junction bases with no gene match: 2. CDR3 DNA: TGTGCCAGCAGCCAAGCGACAGGGTACCAAGAGACCCAGTACTTC. Its protein product is CASSQATGYQETQYF.

V gene TRBV2 combines with J gene TRBJ2-1; D is undetermined. Trimming shortened V by 4 bases and J by 5 bases, and 6 bases separated the two germline ends. The CDR3 is 12 amino acids. Germline CDR1 is SNHLY and CDR2 is FYNNEI. This CDR3 is CASSVGDNEQFF. The CDR3 nucleotides are TGTGCCAGCAGTGTAGGAGACAATGAGCAGTTCTTC.

This clonotype was seen ten or more times. The V gene is TRBV18, the J gene TRBJ1-2, with D maybe TRBD1 (6 bases). This CDR3 spans 14 amino acids. Germline V lookup: CDR1 KGHSH, CDR2 LQKENI. Trimming cost V 3 bases and J 2 bases, with 10 bases left between them. CDR3 in DNA: TGTGCCAGCTCACCGAGTCAGGGGAACTATGGCTACACCTTC. It encodes CASSPSQGNYGYTF.

The gene calls are TRBV20-1 and TRBJ2-3, with a weak D call TRBD1 (5 bases). V was trimmed by 8 bases and J by 2 bases, leaving 14 bases between them. CDR1 DFQATT and CDR2 SNEGSKA come from the germline V gene (reference sequence). CDR3 size: 13 residues. DNA of the CDR3: TGCAGTCAGGGCCAGCCCATCACAGATACGCAGTATTTT. Its translation is CSQGQPITDTQYF.

The chain is built from TRBV4-1 and TRBJ2-7; the D gene is possibly TRBD1 (6 bases). Trimming removed 4 bases from V and 3 bases from J, with 13 bases in between. The CDR3 runs 14 residues. Germline loops: CDR1 MGHRA, CDR2 YSYEKL. The CDR3, as DNA: TGCGCCAGCAGCCGAAACGACAGGCTCTACGAGCAGTACTTC. Translating it yields CASSRNDRLYEQYF.

This clonotype occurred a few times. The CDR3: CSGASEGREQYF. CDR3 nucleotide sequence: TGCAGCGGCGCTAGTGAGGGACGCGAGCAGTACTTC. The rearrangement uses TRBV29-1 and TRBJ2-7; the D gene could be TRBD1 or TRBD2 (5 bases each). CDR3 length: 12 residues. V was shortened by 7 bases and J by 6 bases, with 16 bases between the two germline ends. Germline lookup yields CDR1 SQVTM and CDR2 ANQGSEA.

Ten or more counts support this clonotype. V gene TRBV3-1 combines with J gene TRBJ2-7; no clear D gene. Germline V gives CDR1 LGHDT, CDR2 YNNKEL (reference sequence). The V and J ends lost 0 bases and 3 bases respectively, with 15 bases between them. The length of the CDR3 is 16 residues. CDR3 region: CASSQDPPGGDYEQYF. In DNA form, the CDR3 reads TGTGCCAGCAGCCAAGATCCCCCCGGTGGGGACTACGAGCAGTACTTC.

This clonotype has a count of ten or more. The V gene is TRBV27, the J gene TRBJ2-5, with a possible D match to TRBD2 (7 bases). Germline V gene lookup returns CDR1 MNHEY and CDR2 SMNVEV (reference sequence). Trimming shortened V by 2 bases and J by 1 base, and 8 bases separated the two germline ends. This CDR3 contains 14 residues. This CDR3 is CASSLRGGQETQYF. DNA of the CDR3: TGTGCCAGCAGTTTAAGGGGGGGCCAAGAGACCCAGTACTTC.

This clonotype showed up just a few times. The chain uses TRBV9 and TRBJ1-6; D remains unclear. Germline V CDR1 and CDR2: SGDLS, YYNGEE. The germline V and J ends were trimmed by 0 bases and 8 bases, with 6 bases remaining between them. This CDR3 is 13 amino acids long. DNA for the CDR3: TGTGCCAGCAGCGTAGATGGGGATTCACCCCTCCACTTT. The encoded protein is CASSVDGDSPLHF.

This clonotype showed up just a few times. This sequence joins TRBV6-2 or TRBV6-3 and TRBJ2-3; 8 bases map to TRBD2. Germline CDR1 reads MNHEY; CDR2 reads SVGEGT. The CDR3 has 16 residues. V was pared by 7 bases and J by 1 base, with 10 bases of the junction left unmatched. The CDR3 coding sequence is TGTGCCAGCACCGTTAGGACGGGACTAGGCACAGATACGCAGTATTTT. Translated, it gives CASTVRTGLGTDTQYF.

Ten or more counts support this clonotype. The V and J genes are TRBV6-6 and TRBJ1-1; D ambiguous. Per the germline V gene, CDR1 is MNHNY and CDR2 is SVGAGI (reference sequence). CDR3 length: 14 residues. Trimming removed 3 bases from V and 10 bases from J, with 18 bases in between. The CDR3 sequence: CASSYRRQAGTAFF. CDR3 nucleotides: TGTGCCAGCAGTTATCGTCGGCAGGCGGGTACAGCTTTCTTT.

This clonotype has only a few counts. V usage is TRBV18 and J usage is TRBJ1-1; unclear D gene. Between the trimmed V and J ends, which lost 0 bases and 11 bases, there was a span of 13 bases. The CDR3 totals 13 residues. Germline values: CDR1 KGHSH, CDR2 LQKENI. Here the CDR3 DNA reads TGTGCCAGCTCACCACCCGGCGGGATGGAGGCTTTCTTT. Translation gives CASSPPGGMEAFF.

This clonotype occurred many times. The chain has TRBV20-1 and TRBJ2-4; no reliable D call. Deletions cut 0 bases from V and 0 bases from J, with 6 bases between. This CDR3 contains 14 residues. Germline values: CDR1 DFQATT, CDR2 SNEGSKA (reference sequence). CDR3 nucleotide sequence: TGCAGTGCTAGAGATTCCCTAGCCAAAAACATTCAGTACTTC. Protein sequence: CSARDSLAKNIQYF.

This chain connects TRBV18 to TRBJ1-2, with D unresolved. CDR3 length: 15 residues. Trimming cost V 3 bases and J 7 bases, with 18 bases left between them. Germline CDR1 reads KGHSH; CDR2 reads LQKENI. CDR3 in DNA: TGTGCCAGCTCACCTTCAAACGGGGTAGAGGTTGGCTACACCTTC. Amino acids: CASSPSNGVEVGYTF.

This clonotype was picked up a small number of times. The rearrangement links TRBV25-1 to TRBJ1-1, with unresolved D. The CDR3 sequence is 14 residues long. V was clipped by 0 bases and J by 0 bases, with 5 bases between them. Germline CDR1 reads MGHDK; CDR2 reads SYGVNS. CDR3 amino acids: CASSEYGLNTEAFF. The CDR3 coding sequence is TGTGCCAGCAGTGAATATGGCCTGAACACTGAAGCTTTCTTT. Complete variable domain (other parts from reference TRBV25-1 and TRBJ1-1): EADIYQTPRYLVIGTGKKITLECSQTMGHDKMYWYQQDPGMELHLIHYSYGVNSTEKGDLSSESTVSRIRTEHFPLTLESARPSHTSQYLCASSEYGLNTEAFFGQGTRLTVV.